The source of this TCR beta chain is a study of blood T cell repertoires in COVID-19. Study-wide context: The origin of the acute and convalescent COVID-19 samples was the United States, Italy and Spain.

The table came from immunoSEQ multiplex PCR; TCRdb's copy has only in-frame clones and leaves some out. The table shows 380,000 or so clones, with more than 70% occurring only once. J gave up 0 bases and V 3 bases, and 10 bases lay outside the gene matches. The CDR3 runs 17 residues. The V gene's germline CDR1 is SGHVS and CDR2 FNYEAQ. Sequenced: peripheral blood. V usage is TRBV7-6 and J usage is TRBJ2-5, with 7 bases aligning to TRBD2. The TCR comes from a man aged 40-49 years with acute or convalescent COVID-19. The CDR3 region is CASSLPQGRGDQETQYF. The DNA for the CDR3 is TGTGCCAGCAGCTTGCCCCAGGGTCGGGGGGACCAAGAGACCCAGTACTTC.